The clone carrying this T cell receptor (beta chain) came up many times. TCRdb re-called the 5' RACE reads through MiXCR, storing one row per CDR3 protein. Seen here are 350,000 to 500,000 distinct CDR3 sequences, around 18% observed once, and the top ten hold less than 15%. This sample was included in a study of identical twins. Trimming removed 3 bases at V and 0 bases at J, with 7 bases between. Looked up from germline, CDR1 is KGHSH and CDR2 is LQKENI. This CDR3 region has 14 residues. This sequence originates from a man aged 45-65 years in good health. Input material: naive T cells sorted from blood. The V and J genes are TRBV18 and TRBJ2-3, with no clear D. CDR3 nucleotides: TGTGCCAGCTCACCGCCGGAAAGCACAGATACGCAGTATTTT. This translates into CASSPPESTDTQYF.